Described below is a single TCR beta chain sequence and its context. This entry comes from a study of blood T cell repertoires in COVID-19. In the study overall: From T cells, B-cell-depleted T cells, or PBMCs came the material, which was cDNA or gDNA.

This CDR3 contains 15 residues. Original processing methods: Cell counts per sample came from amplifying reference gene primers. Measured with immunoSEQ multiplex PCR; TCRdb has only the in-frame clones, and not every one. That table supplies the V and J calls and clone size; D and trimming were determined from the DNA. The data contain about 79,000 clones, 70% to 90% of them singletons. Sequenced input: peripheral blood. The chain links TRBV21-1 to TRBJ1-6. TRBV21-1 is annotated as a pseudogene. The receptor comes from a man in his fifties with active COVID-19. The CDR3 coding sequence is TGTGCCAGCCGAAGAGGGTGCTCCTATAATTCACCCCTCCACTTT. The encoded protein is CASRRGCSYNSPLHF.